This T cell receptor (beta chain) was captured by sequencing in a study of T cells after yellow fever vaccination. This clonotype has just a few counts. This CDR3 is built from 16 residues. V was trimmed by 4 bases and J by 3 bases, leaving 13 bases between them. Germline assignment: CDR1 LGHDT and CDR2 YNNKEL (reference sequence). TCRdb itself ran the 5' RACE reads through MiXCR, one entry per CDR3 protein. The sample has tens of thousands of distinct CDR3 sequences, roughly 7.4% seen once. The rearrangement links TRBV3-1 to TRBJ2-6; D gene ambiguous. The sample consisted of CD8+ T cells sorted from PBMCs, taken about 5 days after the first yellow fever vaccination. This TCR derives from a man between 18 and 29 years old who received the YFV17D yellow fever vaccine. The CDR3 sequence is CASSPRVGSGANVLTF. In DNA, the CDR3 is TGTGCCAGCAGCCCTAGGGTGGGCAGTGGGGCCAACGTCCTGACTTTC.